A selection of T cell receptor beta chains follows, all from one sample in a study of shared clonotypes between healthy human individuals. TCRdb's table, derived via immunoSEQ multiplex PCR, lists solely in-frame clones and lacks some. The sample consists of about 1 million clones, around 78% of them appearing once. Sequencing was carried out using memory CD4+ T cells from PBMCs. The receptors shown here come from a man aged 18 to 30 in good health. Some clones in this sample may be carry-over from other donors' samples. The CDR3 runs from the conserved cysteine through the conserved F or W. Fields, in order: J gene, D gene, V gene, CDR3 protein. A D gene is named only where the DNA matches it firmly.

j_gene: TRBJ1-1; d_gene: -; v_gene: TRBV11-1; CDR3aa: CASSLGRNTEAFF
j_gene: TRBJ2-1; d_gene: -; v_gene: TRBV6-1; CDR3aa: CASSAFPGQGSNRKNNEQFF
j_gene: TRBJ2-7; d_gene: TRBD1; v_gene: TRBV5-1; CDR3aa: CASSSQGADGEQYF
j_gene: TRBJ1-2; d_gene: -; v_gene: TRBV27; CDR3aa: CASRPNPFSLYTF
j_gene: TRBJ1-1; d_gene: -; v_gene: TRBV5-8; CDR3aa: CASSSAGTTNTEAFF
j_gene: TRBJ2-6; d_gene: -; v_gene: TRBV29-1; CDR3aa: CSVGQISGANVLTF
j_gene: TRBJ2-3; d_gene: TRBD2; v_gene: TRBV28; CDR3aa: CASSSLTGGWGDTQYF
j_gene: TRBJ2-1; d_gene: TRBD1; v_gene: TRBV28; CDR3aa: CASNTGQGGLGPHSEQFF
j_gene: TRBJ2-5; d_gene: TRBD2; v_gene: TRBV4-3; CDR3aa: CASSQDLAGGYQETQYF
j_gene: TRBJ1-6; d_gene: -; v_gene: TRBV30; CDR3aa: CAWSVSGFQNNSPLHF
j_gene: -; d_gene: -; v_gene: TRBV20-1; CDR3aa: CSPGSYEQYF
j_gene: TRBJ2-5; d_gene: TRBD1; v_gene: TRBV6-1; CDR3aa: CATPGQGSLETQYF
j_gene: TRBJ2-3; d_gene: TRBD2; v_gene: TRBV5-1; CDR3aa: CASSSGLGDTQYF
j_gene: TRBJ2-7; d_gene: TRBD2; v_gene: TRBV7-2; CDR3aa: CASSLNAGGEQYF
j_gene: TRBJ1-1; d_gene: TRBD1; v_gene: TRBV11-2; CDR3aa: CASSPTGQAGAEAFF
j_gene: TRBJ2-5; d_gene: -; v_gene: TRBV2; CDR3aa: CASRGGGYQETQYF
j_gene: TRBJ1-1; d_gene: TRBD1; v_gene: TRBV27; CDR3aa: CASSSGQGWNTEAFF
j_gene: TRBJ2-7; d_gene: -; v_gene: TRBV28; CDR3aa: CASSHDSSYEQYF
j_gene: TRBJ1-4; d_gene: -; v_gene: TRBV5-1; CDR3aa: CASSAGSSTNEKLFF
j_gene: TRBJ1-1; d_gene: -; v_gene: TRBV5-1; CDR3aa: CASSLGQASEAFF
j_gene: TRBJ2-7; d_gene: -; v_gene: TRBV5-1; CDR3aa: CASSLANGRADEQYF
j_gene: TRBJ2-6; d_gene: -; v_gene: TRBV28; CDR3aa: CASSFARGGANVLTF
j_gene: TRBJ2-1; d_gene: -; v_gene: TRBV29-1; CDR3aa: CSVPTLASQNEQFF
j_gene: TRBJ1-2; d_gene: -; v_gene: TRBV9; CDR3aa: CASSLGREPYGYTF
j_gene: TRBJ1-2; d_gene: -; v_gene: TRBV28; CDR3aa: CASPRRTGGTGYTF
j_gene: TRBJ1-3; d_gene: -; v_gene: TRBV5-1; CDR3aa: CASSLVGTGGNTIYF